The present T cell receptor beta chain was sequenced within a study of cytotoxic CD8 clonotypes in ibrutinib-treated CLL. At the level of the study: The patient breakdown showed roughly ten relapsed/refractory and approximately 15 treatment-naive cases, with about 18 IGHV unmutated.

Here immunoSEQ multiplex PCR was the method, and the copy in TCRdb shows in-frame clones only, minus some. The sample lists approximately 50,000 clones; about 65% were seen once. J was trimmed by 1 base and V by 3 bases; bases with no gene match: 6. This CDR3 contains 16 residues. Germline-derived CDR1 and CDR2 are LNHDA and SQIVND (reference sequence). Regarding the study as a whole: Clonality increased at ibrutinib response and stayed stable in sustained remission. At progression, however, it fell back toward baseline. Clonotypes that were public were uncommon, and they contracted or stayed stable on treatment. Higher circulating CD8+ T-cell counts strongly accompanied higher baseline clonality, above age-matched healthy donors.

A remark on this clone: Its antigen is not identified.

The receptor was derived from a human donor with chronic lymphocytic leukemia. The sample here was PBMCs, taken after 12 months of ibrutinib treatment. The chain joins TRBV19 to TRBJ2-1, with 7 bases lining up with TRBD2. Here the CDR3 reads CASSILLAASYNEQFF. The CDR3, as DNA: TGTGCCAGTAGTATCCTCCTAGCGGCATCCTACAATGAGCAGTTCTTC.